This T cell receptor beta chain was sequenced in a study of T-cell reconstitution after alpha-beta-depleted transplantation in children. General study results and limits: The authors attributed T-cell counts and diversity one year after transplant mostly to newly produced T cells. Where alpha-beta T cells came from about two months after transplant was reportedly several hundred expanded graft clones.

V was clipped by 4 bases and J by 3 bases, with 7 bases between them. The germline CDR1 and CDR2 sequences are SQVTM and ANQGSEA. The CDR3 has 12 residues. Library preparation (for TCRbeta) was performed with unique molecular identifiers. TCRdb ran MiXCR on the PCR reads and lists one entry per CDR3 protein. In the table there are about 590,000 distinct CDR3 sequences, 10% to 15% of which are singletons. This clonotype was seen more than once but under ten times. Its antigen is unknown. The material sequenced was PBMCs, mostly from graft donor cells, taken 360 days after TCRalphabeta/CD19-depleted stem cell transplant. V gene TRBV29-1 combines with J gene TRBJ1-3; D unclear. This TCR derives from a male patient younger than 18 who had a stem cell transplant for acute myeloid leukemia, so the T cells may come from the graft donor. The chain's CDR3 is CSVGGFGNTIYF. The CDR3 coding sequence is TGCAGCGTTGGGGGTTTTGGAAACACCATATATTTT.